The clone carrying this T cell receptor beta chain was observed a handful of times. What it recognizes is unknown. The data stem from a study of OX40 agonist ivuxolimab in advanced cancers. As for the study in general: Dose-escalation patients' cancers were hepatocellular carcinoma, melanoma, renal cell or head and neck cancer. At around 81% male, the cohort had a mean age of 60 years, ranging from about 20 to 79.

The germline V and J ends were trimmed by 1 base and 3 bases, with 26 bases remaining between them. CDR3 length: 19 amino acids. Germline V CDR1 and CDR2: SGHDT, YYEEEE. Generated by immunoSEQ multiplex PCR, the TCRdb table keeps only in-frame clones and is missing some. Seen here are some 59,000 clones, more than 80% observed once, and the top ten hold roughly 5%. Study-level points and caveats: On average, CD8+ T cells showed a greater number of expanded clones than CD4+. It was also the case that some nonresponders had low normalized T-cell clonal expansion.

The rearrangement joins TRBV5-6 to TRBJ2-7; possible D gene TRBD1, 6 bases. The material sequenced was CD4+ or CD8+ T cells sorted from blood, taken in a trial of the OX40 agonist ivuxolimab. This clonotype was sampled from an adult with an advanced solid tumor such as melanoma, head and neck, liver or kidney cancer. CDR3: CASSLSLVYLRDTYYEQYF. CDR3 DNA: TGTGCCAGCAGCTTGTCGCTGGTTTACCTACGGGACACATACTACGAGCAGTACTTC.